One TCR beta chain is described in this entry. Its specific antigen is unknown. Per-base qualities were not stored, and no clone one base away is much larger. V drops 2 bases and J drops 4 bases, leaving 12 bases in between. The germline V gene encodes CDR1 ENHRY and CDR2 SYGVKD. From cysteine to phenylalanine, the CDR3 is 15 amino acids long. Here the CDR3 DNA is all that survives: 45 bases in frame from base 1. These data come from a study of T cells in narcolepsy (dated 2018 in TCRdb). Background on the whole study: Patients with narcolepsy type 1 or type 2 (NT1, NT2) and healthy control donors were enrolled in the study. The study sought autoreactive T cells targeting hypocretin neuron self-antigens (hypocretin, TRIB2) in narcolepsy patients, using TCR Vbeta sequencing to track clonotypes in blood and CSF.

Broader findings and caveats from the paper: Plots comparing CSF and blood CD4+ T cell clonotypes from the same patient highlighted HCRT-specific and TRIB2-specific autoreactive clonotypes. Patients and controls had similar numbers of sequenced blood memory CD4+ clonotypes, with averages of roughly 39,000 in patients and roughly 36,000 in controls. No sequences matching autoreactive T cell clones were contained in some blood memory CD4+ repertoires from patients and controls. Autoreactive clonotypes were reported to be detected serially in the blood of the same patients and of different patients, but not in the blood of healthy controls.

The library was obtained by the immunoSEQ multiplex PCR assay. Here the immuneACCESS table is served through TCRdb, limited to in-frame sequences with V and J called. Missing clones are a known gap in these copies; in checked studies unresolved V genes cover under half, and the rest lacks a known reason. The sample data list under 40,000 clones, and under 85% of these were observed just once. The ten largest clonotypes hold around 1.3% of the sample. For TCR Vbeta sequencing, memory CD4+ T cells were sorted ex vivo from the peripheral blood of both healthy controls and narcolepsy patients. This chain is built from TRBV10-3 and TRBJ1-5; the D segment cannot be called with confidence. The sequence was collected from a human donor with narcolepsy. The sequenced sample was CD45RA- memory CD4+ T cells from PBMCs. The cell subset or site label for this specimen denotes: memory T cells sorted ex vivo from peripheral blood. The sequence in DNA is TGTGCCATCAGTGAGATAGGGCAGTTTAATCAGCCCCAGCATTTT. The encoded protein is CAISEIGQFNQPQHF.